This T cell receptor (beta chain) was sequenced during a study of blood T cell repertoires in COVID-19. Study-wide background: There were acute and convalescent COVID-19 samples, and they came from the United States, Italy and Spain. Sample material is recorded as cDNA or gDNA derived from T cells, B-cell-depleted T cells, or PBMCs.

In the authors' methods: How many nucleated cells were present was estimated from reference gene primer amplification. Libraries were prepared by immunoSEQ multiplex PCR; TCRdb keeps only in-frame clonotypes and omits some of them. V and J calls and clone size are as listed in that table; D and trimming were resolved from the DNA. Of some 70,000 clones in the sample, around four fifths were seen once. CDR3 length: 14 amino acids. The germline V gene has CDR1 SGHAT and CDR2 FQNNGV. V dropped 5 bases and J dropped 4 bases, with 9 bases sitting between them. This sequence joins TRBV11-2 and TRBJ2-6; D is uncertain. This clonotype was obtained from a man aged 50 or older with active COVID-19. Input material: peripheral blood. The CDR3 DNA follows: TGTGCCAGCAGCGAGTGGGCCGGGGCCAACGTCCTGACTTTC. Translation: CASSEWAGANVLTF.